Included here is one TCR beta chain sequence, with context. What it binds is not known. The record originates from a study of OX40 agonist ivuxolimab in advanced cancers. The study's findings and limits: Not determined was the antigen specificity of the expanded peripheral T cells. In the 0.1-3.0 mg/kg groups, partial responders showed among the lowest expansion.

Profiling relied on immunoSEQ multiplex PCR, and the TCRdb table lists in-frame clones only, not all of them. In the table there are approximately 24,000 clones, less than 90% of which are singletons. The CDR3 runs 17 residues. Per the germline V gene, CDR1 is SGHRS and CDR2 is YFSETQ. With V trimmed by 5 bases and J by 0 bases, 9 bases remained unmatched. The sequence came from an adult with an advanced solid tumor such as melanoma, head and neck, liver or kidney cancer. The chain joins TRBV5-1 to TRBJ2-3; TRBD2 matches at 10 bases. The sample was CD4+ or CD8+ T cells sorted from blood, taken in a trial of the OX40 agonist ivuxolimab. The CDR3 region is CASRRVPTSGSTDTQYF. Here the CDR3 DNA reads TGCGCCAGCAGACGCGTCCCGACTAGCGGGAGCACAGATACGCAGTATTTT.